This T cell receptor (beta chain) was found in a study of cytomegalovirus exposure and HLA in healthy donors. The data were produced by immunoSEQ multiplex PCR, yet TCRdb's version contains in-frame clones alone and is incomplete. The table lists roughly 100,000 clones, roughly 94% of them singletons. The CDR3 is 17 amino acids. Looked up from germline, CDR1 is SGDLS and CDR2 is YYNGEE. V gave up 0 bases and J gave up 2 bases; unmatched junction bases: 8. The donors were in the roughly 130-subject validation cohort, distinct from the roughly 700-subject first cohort. With regard to this clone: Its specificity is unknown.

The study's findings and limits: Subsequent analysis revealed that first-cohort TCR clusters tended to co-occur in the 130 or so validation repertoires.

This TCR came from a woman aged 18-29 years in good health and CMV-seronegative. Sequenced sample: PBMCs. V usage is TRBV9 and J usage is TRBJ2-5; 9 bases map to TRBD2. The CDR3 bases are TGTGCCAGCAGCGTAGGGGGGCTAGCGGGAACACAAGAGACCCAGTACTTC. It specifies CASSVGGLAGTQETQYF.